This T cell receptor beta chain originates from a study of CD8 T cells in Susac syndrome. Study-wide results and limits: The study's TCR sequencing and HLA analysis covered a relatively small number of individuals, and the study acknowledged this.

The CDR3 totals 17 residues. With V trimmed by 7 bases and J by 0 bases, 12 bases remained unmatched. CDR1 MGHDK and CDR2 SYGVNS come from the germline V gene. As concerns this clonotype: The antigen is unknown.

In the multiple sclerosis control group, patients were treatment-naive and had stable or active relapsing-remitting disease. TEMRA cells were FACS-enriched, and CD8+ and CD4+ T cells were isolated negatively. cDNA came from approximately 0.5 to 1 ug RNA primed by random hexamers. Amplification of TCR beta CDR3 by immunoSEQ multiplex PCR spanned 54 Vbeta and 13 Jbeta. TCRdb reanalysed the immunoSEQ multiplex PCR reads using MiXCR and keeps one entry per CDR3 protein. The table lists 250,000 to 300,000 distinct CDR3 sequences, 75% to 85% of them singletons. Sequenced material: CD8+ T cells from PBMCs. The chain joins TRBV25-1 to TRBJ2-5, with 9 bases lining up with TRBD2. The receptor was isolated from a human donor with multiple sclerosis. The CDR3 loop reads CASIEIAGVKHQETQYF. The CDR3 bases are TGTGCCAGCATCGAAATAGCGGGAGTAAAGCACCAAGAGACCCAGTACTTC.